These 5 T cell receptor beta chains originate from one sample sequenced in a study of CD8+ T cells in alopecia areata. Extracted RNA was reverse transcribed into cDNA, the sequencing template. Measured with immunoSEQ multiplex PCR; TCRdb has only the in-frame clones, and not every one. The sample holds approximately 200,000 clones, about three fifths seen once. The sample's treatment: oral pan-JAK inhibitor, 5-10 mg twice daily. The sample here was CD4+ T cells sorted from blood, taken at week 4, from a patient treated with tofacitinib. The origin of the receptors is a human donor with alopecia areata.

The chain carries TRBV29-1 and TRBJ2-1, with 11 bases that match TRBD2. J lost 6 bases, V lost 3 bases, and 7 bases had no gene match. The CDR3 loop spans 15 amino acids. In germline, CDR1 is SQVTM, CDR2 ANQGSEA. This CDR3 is CSVDKTSGSSNEQFF. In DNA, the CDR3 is TGCAGCGTTGACAAAACTAGCGGGAGTAGCAATGAGCAGTTCTTC.

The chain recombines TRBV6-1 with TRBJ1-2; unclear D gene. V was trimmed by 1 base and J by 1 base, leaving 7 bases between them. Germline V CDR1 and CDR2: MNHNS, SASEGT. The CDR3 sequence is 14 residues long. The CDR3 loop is CASSEDPHNYGYTF. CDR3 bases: TGTGCCAGCAGTGAAGACCCGCATAACTATGGCTACACCTTC.

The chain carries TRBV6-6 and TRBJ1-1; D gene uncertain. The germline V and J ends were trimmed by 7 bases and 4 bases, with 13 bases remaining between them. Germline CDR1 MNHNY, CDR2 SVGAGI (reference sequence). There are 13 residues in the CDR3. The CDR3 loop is CASTRLPVTEAFF. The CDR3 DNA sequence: TGTGCCAGCACCAGGTTGCCGGTCACTGAAGCTTTCTTT.

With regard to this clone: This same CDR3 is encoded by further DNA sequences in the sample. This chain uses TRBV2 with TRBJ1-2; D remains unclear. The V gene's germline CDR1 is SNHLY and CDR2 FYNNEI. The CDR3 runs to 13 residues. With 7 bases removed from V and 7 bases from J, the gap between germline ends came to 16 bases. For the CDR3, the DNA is TGTGCCAGCAACACGGGGAGGTCGGCTGGCTACACCTTC. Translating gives CASNTGRSAGYTF.

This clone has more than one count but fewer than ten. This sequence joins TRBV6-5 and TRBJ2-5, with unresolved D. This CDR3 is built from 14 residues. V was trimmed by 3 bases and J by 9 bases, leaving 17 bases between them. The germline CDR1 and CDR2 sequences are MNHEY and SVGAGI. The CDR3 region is CASSYGSVGTAQYF. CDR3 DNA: TGTGCCAGCAGTTATGGGTCCGTCGGTACGGCCCAGTACTTC.